These 30 T cell receptor beta chains were sequenced from one sample in a study of OX40 agonist ivuxolimab in advanced cancers. Assay: immunoSEQ multiplex PCR; the TCRdb copy retains only in-frame clones and omits some. Of about 69,000 clones detected, roughly 84% appear once; the ten largest clones hold approximately 8.7%. The specimen comprised CD4+ or CD8+ T cells sorted from blood, sampled in a trial of the OX40 agonist ivuxolimab. These receptors came from an adult with an advanced solid tumor such as melanoma, head and neck, liver or kidney cancer.

This clone was seen a single time. The rearrangement joins TRBV11-2 to TRBJ2-2; 9 bases line up with TRBD2. Looked up from germline, CDR1 is SGHAT and CDR2 is FQNNGV. This CDR3 has 15 amino acids. V lost 6 bases to trimming and J lost 4 bases; unmatched junction nucleotides: 6. The CDR3 DNA is TGTGCCAGCAGTTCAATGCGGGGGGGCACCGGGGAGCTGTTTTTT. It codes for CASSSMRGGTGELFF.

This sequence joins TRBV5-1 and TRBJ2-7, with 10 nucleotides matching TRBD2. The CDR3 is 14 amino acids. The J segment lost 7 bases and the V segment lost 1 base, leaving 5 bases of the junction unmatched. The germline V gene has CDR1 SGHRS and CDR2 YFSETQ. CDR3 region: CASSLWGLATEQYF. In DNA, the CDR3 is TGCGCCAGCAGCTTGTGGGGACTAGCGACGGAGCAGTACTTC.

This chain connects TRBV27 to TRBJ2-1; TRBD2 aligns across 16 bases. With 6 bases clipped from V and 7 bases from J, the junction kept 15 bases outside the gene matches. Germline CDR1 reads MNHEY; CDR2 reads SMNVEV (reference sequence). The CDR3 loop spans 19 amino acids. The CDR3 DNA sequence: TGTGCCAGCAGCCACGGGACTAGCGGGAGGGAGGGCTTGGGGAATGAGCAGTTCTTC. Encoded protein: CASSHGTSGREGLGNEQFF.

The chain uses TRBV7-6 and TRBJ2-2; D is possibly TRBD2 (6 bases). Germline assignment: CDR1 SGHVS and CDR2 FNYEAQ. The CDR3 has 15 amino acids. V gave up 2 bases and J gave up 4 bases, with 11 bases separating them. The DNA of the CDR3 is TGTGCCAGCAGCTTACGGAGGGGAACCACCGGGGAGCTGTTTTTT. Amino acid sequence: CASSLRRGTTGELFF. Full variable domain (outside the CDR3, taken from reference TRBV7-6 and TRBJ2-2): GAGVSQSPRYKVTKRGQDVALRCDPISGHVSLYWYRQALGQGPEFLTYFNYEAQQDKSGLPNDRFSAERPEGSISTLTIQRTEQRDSAMYRCASSLRRGTTGELFFGEGSRLTVL.

A single count supports this clone. The chain recombines TRBV18 with TRBJ1-5; unclear D gene. The CDR3 is 15 amino acids. Between the trimmed V and J ends, which lost 4 bases and 3 bases, there was a span of 13 bases. Germline-derived CDR1 and CDR2 are KGHSH and LQKENI. The CDR3 DNA reads TGTGCCAGCTCACTTCCGGGCCAGTTCAATCAGCCCCAGCATTTT. Translating it yields CASSLPGQFNQPQHF.

The chain links TRBV29-1 to TRBJ2-1, with D unresolved. This CDR3 comprises 12 residues. V shed 3 bases and J shed 7 bases, with 10 bases lying between them. The germline CDR1 and CDR2 sequences are SQVTM and ANQGSEA. In DNA, the CDR3 is TGCAGCGTTGAGTCGGCTGGGAATGAGCAGTTCTTC. Protein sequence: CSVESAGNEQFF.

V gene TRBV7-9 combines with J gene TRBJ2-1, with D perhaps TRBD2 (5 bases). Germline V lookup: CDR1 SEHNR, CDR2 FQNEAQ (reference sequence). Trimming took 5 bases from V and 6 from J, leaving 14 bases between them. This CDR3 is built from 14 residues. The CDR3 sequence: CASSPGSSANEQFF. For the CDR3, the DNA is TGTGCCAGCAGCCCAGGCAGTAGCGCCAATGAGCAGTTCTTC. Full variable domain (missing parts from reference TRBV7-9 and TRBJ2-1): DTGVSQNPRHKITKRGQNVTFRCDPISEHNRLYWYRQTLGQGPEFLTYFQNEAQLEKSRLLSDRFSAERPKGSFSTLEIQRTEQGDSAMYLCASSPGSSANEQFFGPGTRLTVL.

This chain joins TRBV5-5 and TRBJ2-4, with 9 bases that match TRBD2. The V and J ends lost 4 bases and 9 bases, in that order; junction bases with no gene match: 5. Per germline, CDR1 SGHKS and CDR2 YYEKEE (reference sequence). The CDR3 totals 13 residues. CDR3 sequence: CASSVWTSAIQYF. The DNA of the CDR3 is TGTGCCAGCAGCGTGTGGACTAGCGCCATTCAGTACTTC.

The chain is built from TRBV15 and TRBJ1-2, with TRBD1 as a possible D gene (6 bases). Germline V gives CDR1 LNHNV, CDR2 YYDKDF (reference sequence). The ends were cut back, 5 bases at V and 4 bases at J, with 11 bases in the middle. The CDR3 length is 13 residues. The CDR3 is CATSSWGRYGYTF. The CDR3 DNA reads TGTGCCACCAGCTCATGGGGGCGCTATGGCTACACCTTC.

This chain links TRBV2 with TRBJ1-1; D remains unclear. Trimming left V 2 bases short and J 0 bases short, with 7 bases between. Germline assignment: CDR1 SNHLY and CDR2 FYNNEI. The CDR3 contains 14 residues. CDR3: CASSEIRLNTEAFF. The DNA for the CDR3 is TGTGCCAGCAGTGAAATCCGTTTGAACACTGAAGCTTTCTTT.

The chain recombines TRBV5-4 with TRBJ1-1; 7 bases align to TRBD1. The CDR3 consists of 13 residues. Trimming cost V 4 bases and J 5 bases; bases outside gene matches: 5. The V gene's germline CDR1 is SGHNT and CDR2 YYREEE (reference sequence). The CDR3 DNA reads TGTGCCAGCAGCAAGGGGGCCGTTACTGAAGCTTTCTTT. Translation gives CASSKGAVTEAFF.

This chain links TRBV7-9 with TRBJ2-5, with D perhaps TRBD2 (5 bases). The germline CDR1 and CDR2 sequences are SEHNR and FQNEAQ (reference sequence). Trimming took off 3 bases at V and 0 bases at J, with 8 bases between the two ends. The CDR3 has 14 amino acids. DNA for the CDR3: TGTGCCAGCAGCTTTACTAGGGACCAAGAGACCCAGTACTTC. It codes for CASSFTRDQETQYF.

This clone was detected only once. The genes are TRBV30 and TRBJ2-3; D possibly corresponds to TRBD1 (5 bases). The germline CDR1 and CDR2 sequences are GTSNPN and SVGIG (reference sequence). Trimming cost V 4 bases and J 1 base, with 15 bases left between them. This CDR3 is 15 amino acids long. Here the CDR3 DNA reads TGTGCCTGGACTCGCCCAGGGCTCGGCACAGATACGCAGTATTTT. It specifies CAWTRPGLGTDTQYF.

This sequence joins TRBV7-8 and TRBJ2-7, with 13 bases aligning to TRBD2. Germline trimming cut 5 bases from V and 4 bases from J; bases unmatched to any gene: 8. This CDR3 contains 16 residues. In germline, CDR1 is SGHVS, CDR2 FQNEAQ. CDR3 loop: CASSAGTSGKGYEQYF. In nucleotides, the CDR3 is TGTGCCAGCAGCGCGGGGACTAGCGGGAAAGGTTACGAGCAGTACTTC.

The chain is built from TRBV2 and TRBJ2-6; the D is unclear. Germline V gene lookup returns CDR1 SNHLY and CDR2 FYNNEI. This CDR3 contains 13 residues. The ends were cut back, 2 bases at V and 10 bases at J, with 9 bases in the middle. The CDR3 DNA is TGTGCCAGCAGTGAACACAGTTTAAACGTCCTGACTTTC. Encoded protein: CASSEHSLNVLTF.

V is TRBV11-3 and J is TRBJ1-1; TRBD1 matches 9 bases. CDR3 size: 15 residues. Trimming cost V 5 bases and J 5 bases; bases outside gene matches: 9. Germline V lookup: CDR1 SGHNT, CDR2 YENEEA. The CDR3, as DNA: TGTGCCAGCAGCGCCCTAGGGGACAGGGAAACTGAAGCTTTCTTT. The encoded protein is CASSALGDRETEAFF.

V is TRBV28 and J is TRBJ1-2, with 9 bases that match TRBD1. The CDR3 spans 13 residues. V dropped 5 bases and J dropped 4; count of bases not matched to a gene: 2. Germline V lookup: CDR1 MDHEN, CDR2 SYDVKM. The DNA of the CDR3 is TGTGCCAGCAGTCCGGACAGGGGCTATGGCTACACCTTC. Translation gives CASSPDRGYGYTF.

The CDR3 protein is CASSLASGSPLHF. The CDR3 DNA follows: TGTGCCAGCAGCTTGGCCTCAGGTTCACCCCTCCACTTT. This chain connects TRBV5-4 to TRBJ1-6, with unresolved D. V was cut by 0 bases and J by 9 bases, with 7 bases left in between. The CDR3 sequence is 13 residues long. CDR1 is SGHNT and CDR2 is YYREEE in the germline V gene (reference sequence).

The rearrangement uses TRBV4-1 and TRBJ1-3; 7 bases map to TRBD1. With V trimmed by 1 base and J by 7 bases, 7 bases remained unmatched. Looked up from germline, CDR1 is MGHRA and CDR2 is YSYEKL. The CDR3 runs 15 residues. CDR3 sequence: CASSQVGRDSNTIYF. The CDR3 region has the DNA TGCGCCAGCAGCCAAGTGGGCAGGGACAGCAACACCATATATTTT.

The rearrangement links TRBV18 to TRBJ1-5; a weak D match, TRBD1 (5 bases). CDR3 length equals 18 residues. The V end lost 4 bases, the J end lost 6 bases, and 25 bases lay between the germline ends. CDR1 and CDR2 from the germline V gene are KGHSH and LQKENI. The CDR3 sequence: CASSRRDPFGGAPQPQHF. CDR3 sequence (DNA): TGTGCCAGCTCACGCCGGGACCCATTTGGAGGGGCGCCTCAGCCCCAGCATTTT.

For the CDR3, the DNA is TGCGCCAGCGGCCTGACAGAGAACACTGAAGCTTTCTTT. It yields the protein CASGLTENTEAFF. V usage is TRBV5-1 and J usage is TRBJ1-1; D possibly corresponds to TRBD1 (5 bases). CDR1 and CDR2 from the germline V gene are SGHRS and YFSETQ. The CDR3 sequence is 13 residues long. Between the trimmed V and J ends, which lost 7 bases and 1 base, there was a span of 11 bases.

Comments on this clone: A read error may account for a junction end that differs from germline. CDR3 DNA sequence: TGTGCCTGGAGTGTTGTTGAGAGACTTAGGGCCTTC. Its protein is CAWSVVERLRAF. The chain employs TRBV30 and TRBJ1-2; no definite D call. Germline CDR1 GTSNPN, CDR2 SVGIG (reference sequence). CDR3 length: 12 residues.

Notes on this clone: Other DNA sequences in the sample encode the same CDR3. The chain carries TRBV19 and TRBJ1-6; 7 positions agree with TRBD1. V gave up 2 bases and J gave up 8 bases; unmatched junction bases: 3. This CDR3 comprises 14 residues. Germline loops: CDR1 LNHDA, CDR2 SQIVND (reference sequence). The DNA for the CDR3 is TGTGCCAGTAGTATAACAGGGGAAGATTCACCCCTCCACTTT. This encodes CASSITGEDSPLHF. The full variable domain, completed using reference TRBV19 and TRBJ1-6, is DGGITQSPKYLFRKEGQNVTLSCEQNLNHDAMYWYRQDPGQGLRLIYYSQIVNDFQKGDIAEGYSVSREKKESFPLTVTSAQKNPTAFYLCASSITGEDSPLHFGNGTRLTVT.

This rearrangement joins TRBV5-5 to TRBJ2-6; 8 bases are a match to TRBD1. The CDR3 sequence is 18 residues long. Germline V gene lookup returns CDR1 SGHKS and CDR2 YYEKEE (reference sequence). The J segment lost 0 bases and the V segment lost 4 bases, leaving 9 bases of the junction unmatched. The CDR3 reads CASSPRTGRPSGANVLTF. The CDR3 DNA follows: TGTGCCAGCAGCCCCCGGACAGGGAGACCCTCTGGGGCCAACGTCCTGACTTTC.

The V and J genes are TRBV30 and TRBJ1-6; a weak D match, TRBD1 (5 bases). Germline assignment: CDR1 GTSNPN and CDR2 SVGIG (reference sequence). Trimming pared 0 bases from V and 10 bases from J, leaving 13 bases between. This CDR3 region has 14 residues. In DNA, the CDR3 is TGTGCCTGGAGTGTCTCTGGCAGGGACTCACCCCTCCACTTT. It is translated as CAWSVSGRDSPLHF.

V and J are TRBV5-6 and TRBJ2-5; D possibly corresponds to TRBD2 (5 bases). CDR1 is SGHDT, CDR2 YYEEEE, per germline. The CDR3 has 15 amino acids. Trimming took 1 base from V and 5 from J, leaving 15 bases between them. The CDR3 DNA sequence: TGTGCCAGCAGCTTGTGGACTCTTAACGGGGAGACCCAGTACTTC. Translating it yields CASSLWTLNGETQYF.

The genes are TRBV6-1 and TRBJ2-3, with unresolved D. CDR3 length: 15 amino acids. Germline V gene sequence: CDR1 MNHNS, CDR2 SASEGT. Deletions cut 0 bases from V and 2 bases from J, with 9 bases between. The CDR3 DNA reads as TGTGCCAGCAGTGAAGCGGTAGCAGCCACAGATACGCAGTATTTT. The encoded protein is CASSEAVAATDTQYF.

The chain links TRBV2 to TRBJ2-7; 9 bases match TRBD1. The V and J ends lost 5 bases and 5 bases, in that order; junction bases with no gene match: 10. The CDR3 extends over 15 amino acids. Germline values: CDR1 SNHLY, CDR2 FYNNEI. The CDR3 region is CASSIIGTGIHEQYF. CDR3 coding DNA: TGTGCCAGCAGTATAATCGGGACAGGGATACACGAGCAGTACTTC.

The chain couples TRBV6-6 to TRBJ1-1, with D possibly TRBD1 on 5 matching bases. The length of the CDR3 is 13 residues. Trimming removed 2 bases from V and 5 bases from J, with 9 bases in between. CDR1 and CDR2 (germline): MNHNY, SVGAGI (reference sequence). The CDR3 DNA follows: TGTGCCAGCAGTTACCTAGGGGAGACTGAAGCTTTCTTT. Its protein is CASSYLGETEAFF.

This chain connects TRBV5-1 to TRBJ2-1; D is possibly TRBD1 (6 bases). The CDR3 runs 20 residues. CDR1 and CDR2 (germline): SGHRS, YFSETQ. V was trimmed by 1 base and J by 0 bases, leaving 23 bases between them. As DNA, the CDR3 is TGCGCCAGCAGCTTGCCTTACCCCCGCAGGGGCGCCAGCTCCTACAATGAGCAGTTCTTC. Protein sequence: CASSLPYPRRGASSYNEQFF.